Described below is a single T cell receptor (beta chain) sequence and its context. Germline assignment: CDR1 SGHDT and CDR2 YYEEEE. This CDR3 region has 17 residues. V shed 6 bases and J 4 bases; nucleotides not matched to a gene: 8. After thawing and overnight rest, PBMC were stained with GMM-loaded CD1B tetramer, viability dye and anti-CD3 for sorting. CD1B tetramers were loaded with Rhodococcus equi-derived C32 glucose monomycolate. Tetramer-sorted PBMC had been CD14 monocyte-depleted before freezing. Chain pairing is unknown; alpha and beta were sequenced separately. Assay: immunoSEQ multiplex PCR; the TCRdb copy retains only in-frame clones and omits some. The table includes about 58,000 clones, over 75% detected once. This sample stems from a study of T cells in tuberculosis.

Sequencing used CD1b-GMM tetramer-negative cells sorted from PBMCs. This TCR was sampled from an adult woman with latent tuberculosis. The V and J genes are TRBV5-6 and TRBJ2-1; the match to TRBD2 covers 15 bases. DNA for the CDR3: TGTGCCAGCATTCCGGGACTAGCGGGGGGCGTATACAATGAGCAGTTCTTC. It encodes CASIPGLAGGVYNEQFF. Together with reference TRBV5-6 and TRBJ2-1, the CDR3 gives the full variable domain: DAGVTQSPTHLIKTRGQQVTLRCSPKSGHDTVSWYQQALGQGPQFIFQYYEEEERQRGNFPDRFSGHQFPNYSSELNVNALLLGDSALYLCASIPGLAGGVYNEQFFGPGTRLTVL.